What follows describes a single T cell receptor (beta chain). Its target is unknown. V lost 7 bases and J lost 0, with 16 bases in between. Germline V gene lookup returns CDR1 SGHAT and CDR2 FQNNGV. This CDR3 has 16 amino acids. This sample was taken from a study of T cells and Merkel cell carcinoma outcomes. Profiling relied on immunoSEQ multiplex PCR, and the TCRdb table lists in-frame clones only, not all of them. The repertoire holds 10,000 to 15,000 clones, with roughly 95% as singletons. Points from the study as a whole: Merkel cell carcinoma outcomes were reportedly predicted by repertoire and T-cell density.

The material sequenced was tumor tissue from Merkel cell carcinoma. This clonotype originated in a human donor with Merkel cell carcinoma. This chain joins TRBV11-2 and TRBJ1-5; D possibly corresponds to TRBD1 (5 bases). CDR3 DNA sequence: TGTGCCAGCAACGCCGGGACCGGTTATAGCAATCAGCCCCAGCATTTT. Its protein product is CASNAGTGYSNQPQHF.